This T cell receptor beta chain was obtained from a study of shared clonotypes between healthy human individuals (dated by TCRdb to the early 2020s). A note on the overall study: The cohort comprised a couple of women and three men aged 18 to 49 years. Different laboratories and diverse techniques were used to prepare libraries and sequence TCR repertoires, to increase sequencing depth and limit assay-specific biases. Each donor's leukapheresis produced roughly between about 0.8 and 8.9 billion PBMCs. To estimate repertoire size and how much clonotypes are shared between individuals, the study performed deep sequencing of blood TCR repertoires from 4 to 6 healthy adults.

Using the deep immunoSEQ assay, multiplex PCR amplified TCR CDR3 regions from genomic DNA. Extracted genomic DNA from each cell subset was distributed evenly across all wells of several immunoSEQ 96-well plates, and each plate was treated as a replicate. Each replicate PCR for unsorted PBMC received 300 to 350 ng genomic DNA, equal to approximately 29,000 T cell genomes. Ten immunoSEQ deep assay plates were used to sequence the unsorted PBMC genomic DNA. Purified libraries were measured with a Qubit 3.0 fluorometer, size-checked on a Bioanalyzer 2100, and measured again with the KAPA Library Quantification kit. Each immunoSEQ 96-well plate was sequenced on its own single-read 150-cycle Illumina NextSeq 550 flow cell. In the source study's methods: The immunoSEQ output contained only junctional sequences without quality scores, so filtering could not match that applied to full-length reads. To assign V/J genes and CDR3, sequences were annotated against IMGT germline references using PyIR, a Python wrapper for IgBLAST v1.9. Any read was removed if the V/J assignment was weak (E-value above 1e-6), the CDR3 was missing, or the read contained stop codons, out-of-frame junctions, or ambiguous translated residues. A V3J clonotype was defined by an identical inferred V gene, J gene, and CDR3 amino acid sequence. Percentage overlap between repertoires was calculated by dividing the number of shared unique clonotypes by the size of the smaller repertoire. Repertoire richness was assessed with RTK rarefaction, the Chao1 estimator, and Recon v2.1 estimates of unobserved clonotypes. Held by TCRdb, this immuneACCESS table contains in-frame sequences only and omits some clones. Under half of the omission traces to an unresolved V gene where checked; the cause of the rest is unknown. The D gene and trimming were derived from the DNA, and the V and J assignments and clone size from that table. Here the sample has some 470,000 clones; 70% to 80% occur a single time. The biggest ten clones account for roughly 13% of the sample.

Healthy HIV-negative adults with no recently reported acute infections or vaccinations were included as donors. Every donor was a Caucasian adult living in Nashville, Tennessee, USA. In the unsorted samples, approximately 82 million PBMCs were counted, and genomic DNA was extracted using the QIAamp DNA Blood Mini kit. Blood was collected by leukapheresis, and PBMCs were isolated by Ficoll-Histopaque density gradient centrifugation and then cryopreserved in liquid nitrogen vapor phase. Study-wide conclusions, independent of this receptor: Pairwise subsampling led to the expectation that sequencing depth would affect the degree of clonotype sharing among donors. Sampling was limited to blood, and TCR repertoires in tissue likely differ from TCR repertoires in blood. Because the study included a small number of donors, the genetic and exposure-history diversity represented was limited.

Via the germline V gene, CDR1 is SGHRS and CDR2 YFSETQ. Measured from the cysteine to the phenylalanine, the CDR3 is 15 residues long. Solely the CDR3 DNA is kept, with 45 bases framed from the first base. Germline trimming amounts to 4 bases on V and 6 bases on J, with 7 as the count of junction bases outside the gene matches. On this clone: Which antigen it targets is not known. No quality values exist for individual bases; no much larger clone is one base distant.

The clonotype comes from a woman aged 40 to 50 in good health. Some clones in this sample may be carry-over from other donors' samples. The V and J segments used are TRBV5-1 and TRBJ2-1; 10 of the junction bases match TRBD1. Sequencing was done on a sample of PBMCs. The CDR3 amino acid sequence is: CASSPGQGRVNEQFF. The DNA sequence is given as TGCGCCAGCAGCCCGGGACAGGGGAGGGTCAATGAGCAGTTCTTC.